The present TCR beta chain was sequenced within a study of T cell repertoires in cytomegalovirus infection. Study in general: Both recently identified HLA-C-restricted and well-studied HLA-B-restricted CMV epitopes were used in the study. TCR beta signatures that were public indicated CMV infection and matching HLA type. Study outcomes and limitations: HLA-C-restricted CMV clonotypes gave the most frequent clonotype in two of eight donors. CMV carriers having the relevant HLA were flagged by cumulative public TCR beta family frequency.

TCRdb reanalysed the reads using MiXCR and keeps one entry per CDR3 protein. This repertoire shows about 700,000 distinct CDR3 sequences, around 32% found once; its top ten account for roughly 18%. The CDR3 extends over 16 amino acids. Germline assignment: CDR1 SNHLY and CDR2 FYNNEI. The V segment lost 7 bases and the J segment 3 bases; nucleotides outside the gene matches: 9. Remarks on this clonotype: Antigen unknown.

The sequence derives from a human donor in good health (CMV status not recorded). Some clones in this sample may be carry-over from other donors' samples. The sequenced sample was cultured PBMCs, obtained from culture after CMV antigen stimulation. This chain joins TRBV2 and TRBJ2-4; the match to TRBD2 covers 10 bases. CDR3 coding DNA: TGTGCCAGCAAAACGTTCCTAGCGGGAGTCAAAAACATTCAGTACTTC. Encoded protein: CASKTFLAGVKNIQYF.